This TCR beta chain was retrieved from a study of blood T cell repertoires in COVID-19. For the study at large: The United States, Italy and Spain supplied acute and convalescent COVID-19 samples. T cells, B-cell-depleted T cells, or PBMCs supplied cDNA or gDNA.

Under the authors' procedure: The assay estimated nucleated cells by amplifying reference gene primers. Measured with immunoSEQ multiplex PCR; TCRdb has only the in-frame clones, and not every one. V, J and clone size derive from that table, while D and trimming were established from the DNA sequence. There are more than 85,000 clones in the sample; more than 70% occur only once, and roughly 3% lies in the top ten. This CDR3 region has 13 residues. Per the germline V gene, CDR1 is SGHAT and CDR2 is FQDESV (reference sequence). V was clipped by 3 bases and J by 2 bases, with 7 bases between them. The V gene is TRBV11-1, the J gene TRBJ1-1, with D perhaps TRBD1 (5 bases). The receptor was derived from a woman aged 80 or over with acute or convalescent COVID-19. Sequenced input: peripheral blood. CDR3 loop: CASSFRANTEAFF. The CDR3 DNA follows: TGTGCCAGCAGCTTCAGGGCCAACACTGAAGCTTTCTTT.